Presented here are 12 T cell receptor beta chains from one specimen sequenced in a study of blood T cells in healthy people across ages (dated by TCRdb to between 2015 and 2016). The library was produced with 5' RACE. The run used an Illumina HiSeq 2500. A second roughly 6 to 11 cycle PCR used a sample-barcoded 5' primer and a J-beta primer mix. Through fastp at Q25 and MiXCR, TCRdb rebuilt clones from the public reads, retaining in-frame beta chains. Each record represents a unique CDR3 protein, reported with the most common genes and DNA among its rows. Within this sample are approximately 900,000 distinct CDR3 sequences, with about 44% of them counted one time only. Roughly an eighth of the sample is taken by the ten largest. The source material was blood. The origin of the receptors is a man aged 30 to 39 in good health.

The chain has TRBV20-1 and TRBJ2-4; D is tentatively TRBD1 or TRBD2 (6 bases each). The J call may be in error: the DNA end matches TRBJ2-7 better. The germline V gene has CDR1 DFQATT and CDR2 SNEGSKA (reference sequence). The CDR3 length is 11 residues. CDR3 DNA sequence: TGCAGTGCTGAGGGGGGTAACGAGCAGTACTTC. This encodes CSAEGGNEQYF.

This clonotype was seen more than once but under ten times. The genes are TRBV29-1 and TRBJ2-1; TRBD1 is a possible D gene (5 bases). The ends were cut back, 3 bases at V and 4 bases at J, with 13 bases in the middle. Germline CDR1 is SQVTM and CDR2 is ANQGSEA. The CDR3 sequence is 14 residues long. The CDR3 region is CSVEAQGSYNEQFF. Here the CDR3 DNA reads TGCAGCGTTGAGGCCCAGGGTAGTTACAATGAGCAGTTCTTC.

This rearrangement joins TRBV7-2 to TRBJ2-7; the match to TRBD2 covers 11 bases. CDR1 is SGHTA, CDR2 FQGNSA, per germline. Trimming at V came to 3 bases and at J to 6 bases, leaving 4 bases not matched to a gene. This CDR3 has 14 amino acids. The CDR3 DNA reads as TGTGCCAGCAGCTTGGTAGGGACTAGCGGCGAGCAGTACTTC. It translates to CASSLVGTSGEQYF.

The sample holds a few counts of this clonotype. The V and J genes are TRBV7-2 and TRBJ2-1; TRBD2 matches at 11 bases. The length of the CDR3 is 16 residues. V shed 8 bases, J shed 0 bases, and the junction held 6 bases outside the gene matches. Germline CDR1 reads SGHTA; CDR2 reads FQGNSA. The CDR3 coding sequence is TGTGCCAGCGGCTCTAGCGGGGGGAGCTCCTACAATGAGCAGTTCTTC. This gives the protein CASGSSGGSSYNEQFF.

V and J are TRBV5-1 and TRBJ2-7; no clear D gene. Trimming stripped 2 bases from V and 7 bases from J, with 16 bases between. The length of the CDR3 is 14 residues. Germline lookup yields CDR1 SGHRS and CDR2 YFSETQ. CDR3 amino acids: CASSLQTQYNEQYF. For the CDR3, the DNA is TGCGCCAGCAGCTTACAGACACAGTACAATGAGCAGTACTTC.

A word on this clonotype: At one end the junction does not follow the germline gene, possibly because of a read error. The chain is built from TRBV10-3 and TRBJ2-7; perhaps TRBD1 as D (7 bases). CDR1 is ENHRY and CDR2 is SYGVKD in the germline V gene. The CDR3 has 13 residues. CDR3 residues: CAISGGTAYEQYF. For the CDR3, the DNA is TGTGCCATCAGTGGCGGGACAGCCTACGAACAGTACTTC.

This clonotype was seen just once. V and J are TRBV25-1 and TRBJ1-4; 7 positions agree with TRBD1. V was pared by 4 bases and J by 8 bases, with 10 bases of the junction left unmatched. CDR1 and CDR2 from the germline V gene are MGHDK and SYGVNS. The CDR3 totals 15 residues. The CDR3 bases are TGTGCCAGCAGTGTCAGAACAGGGGTCAGCGAAAAACTGTTTTTT. It encodes CASSVRTGVSEKLFF.

V gene TRBV7-6 combines with J gene TRBJ2-5; unclear D gene. V lost 8 bases to trimming and J lost 0 bases, with 13 bases between them. The CDR3 length is 14 residues. Germline lookup yields CDR1 SGHVS and CDR2 FNYEAQ. CDR3 sequence (DNA): TGTGCCAGCGCACGGCCGCCGTACCAAGAGACCCAGTACTTC. Its protein is CASARPPYQETQYF.

The chain combines TRBV12-3 or TRBV12-4 with TRBJ2-5; tentatively, D is TRBD2 (5 bases). The CDR3 has 15 amino acids. V lost 6 bases and J lost 1, with 15 bases in between. The CDR3 region is CASSPSYEGQETQYF. As DNA, the CDR3 is TGTGCCAGCAGCCCCTCGTACGAGGGCCAAGAGACCCAGTACTTC.

V gene TRBV9 combines with J gene TRBJ2-1, with TRBD2 as a possible D gene (5 bases). The germline CDR1 and CDR2 sequences are SGDLS and YYNGEE. The CDR3 extends over 13 amino acids. Between the trimmed V and J ends, which lost 4 bases and 8 bases, there was a span of 13 bases. CDR3 loop: CASSPGLLDEQFF. Here the CDR3 DNA reads TGTGCCAGCAGCCCCGGACTGTTGGATGAGCAGTTCTTC.

The chain uses TRBV5-1 and TRBJ2-7; D ambiguous. In germline, CDR1 is SGHRS, CDR2 YFSETQ. Trimming pared 4 bases from V and 5 bases from J, leaving 19 bases between. The CDR3 sequence is 15 residues long. The CDR3 here is CASSARPLDVDEQYF. CDR3 bases: TGCGCCAGCAGCGCCCGTCCCCTAGATGTTGACGAGCAGTACTTC.

The chain uses TRBV7-2 and TRBJ2-1; D possibly corresponds to TRBD1 (6 bases). The CDR3 loop spans 13 amino acids. Trimming stripped 4 bases from V and 9 bases from J, with 13 bases between. Germline CDR1 is SGHTA and CDR2 is FQGNSA. The CDR3 spells CASSSSGVGEQFF. The CDR3 DNA sequence: TGTGCCAGCAGCTCTTCAGGGGTCGGTGAGCAGTTCTTC.